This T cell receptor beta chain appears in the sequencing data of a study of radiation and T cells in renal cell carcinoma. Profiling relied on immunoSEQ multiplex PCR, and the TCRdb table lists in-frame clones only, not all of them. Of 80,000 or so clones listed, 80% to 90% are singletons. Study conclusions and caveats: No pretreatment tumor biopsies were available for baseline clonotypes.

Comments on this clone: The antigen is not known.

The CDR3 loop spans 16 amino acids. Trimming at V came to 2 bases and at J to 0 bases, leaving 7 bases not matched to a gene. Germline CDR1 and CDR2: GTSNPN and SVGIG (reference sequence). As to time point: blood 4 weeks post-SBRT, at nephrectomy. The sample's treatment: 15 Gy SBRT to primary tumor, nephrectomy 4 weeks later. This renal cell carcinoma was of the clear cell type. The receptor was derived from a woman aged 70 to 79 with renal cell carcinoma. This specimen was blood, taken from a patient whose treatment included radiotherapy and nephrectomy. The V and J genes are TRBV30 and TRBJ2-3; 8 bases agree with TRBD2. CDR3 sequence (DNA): TGTGCCTGGAGTCACGGGAGGGGGGCTAGCACAGATACGCAGTATTTT. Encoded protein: CAWSHGRGASTDTQYF.